This record looks at one T cell receptor (beta chain) sequence and its context. It has no known antigen specificity. Base qualities are not provided; no much larger clone lies one nucleotide away. Interpreted using the paper, the time point label stands for: baseline before first vaccination. Vaccinee samples were obtained from the UK trials COV001 and COV002, which included a single-blind randomized controlled phase 2/3 trial of AZD1222 (ChAdOx1 nCoV-19) in healthy adults. For TCRbeta chain sequencing, PBMC samples were collected from trial participants at day 0 and at day 28 after the second dose. The CDR3 regions of human TCRbeta chains were analyzed by immunosequencing. The paper's processing steps were these. TCRs in the repertoires were compared against a reference library of SARS-CoV-2-specific TCRs that had been generated with the MIRA antigen-specificity platform. Breadth was defined as the fraction of unique TCRs that were SARS-CoV-2-associated. Depth was defined as the fraction of total T cells that were SARS-CoV-2-associated. Using the MIRA data, every spike-specific TCR was mapped to the spike region that the TCR reacted to and assigned to either a CD4 or a CD8 class. Log10-transformed breadth and depth values were compared by one-way ANOVA with Sidak's multiple comparisons tests. As stored in TCRdb, this immuneACCESS dataset retains in-frame rearrangements with V and J assigned. A fraction of the clones does not appear; measured against another copy, unresolved V genes explain less than half of the discrepancy, and the remainder lacks a known reason. That table supplies the V and J calls and clone size; D and trimming were determined from the DNA. This sample lists more than 110,000 clones; roughly 90% were detected once. Of the sample, about 4.4% falls within the top ten clones.

The CDR3 has 13 amino acids, counting the end cysteine and phenylalanine. The DNA shown is the 39-base CDR3, in frame from base 1. CDR1 MNHEY and CDR2 SVGAGI were looked up in the germline V gene. Here V drops 8 bases and J drops 5 bases, and the junction holds 7 bases not matched to any gene. This sample was taken from a study of T cell responses to AZD1222 COVID-19 vaccine (dated by TCRdb to about 2021). About the full investigation: AZD1222 recipients given second doses at about 4 weeks or at about 12 weeks were pooled, since spike-specific TCR depth and breadth were not found to differ between the two schedules. A total of 230 to 250 trial participants underwent TCR sequencing, of whom about 210 had received two doses of AZD1222 and around 25 had received two doses of the MenACWY control vaccine. Trial participants were enrolled into age subgroups of 18-55, 56-69 and 70-plus years, which contained about 150, 27 and 61 TCR-sequenced participants, respectively.

On the study overall, not on this receptor specifically: In the small 56-69-year group, the increase in depth fell short of significance, most likely because of low power. Because no day 14 peak-response samples were available, repertoires were characterized only after the peak T cell response. The vaccine-associated CD4 TCRs covered the entire spike protein, and the dominant responses fell in regions 160-218 and 743-854. Epitopes outside the regions mutated in the B.1.351 and B.1.1.7 variants were reportedly recognized by nearly half of the unique spike-specific TCRs. Spike-specific TCR breadth and depth rose significantly after two AZD1222 doses compared with day 0 and with MenACWY recipients. Participants were mostly white British and included more females than males, and it was suggested by the authors that clonal diversity may have been underestimated. Conclusions about previously exposed vaccinees are limited, since just five or six AZD1222 recipients were seropositive for SARS-CoV-2 at baseline.

The clonotype originates from an adult in good health. The sequences come from peripheral blood, collected on day 0 of AZD1222 vaccination. The chain links TRBV6-5 with TRBJ2-7; 9 junctional bases match TRBD1. CDR3 sequence: CASVAGTGNEQYF. The base sequence is TGTGCCAGCGTGGCCGGGACAGGGAACGAGCAGTACTTC.